This T cell receptor (beta chain) was obtained from a study of cytomegalovirus exposure and HLA in healthy donors. Study background: The 130 or so validation repertoires were reported in a later analysis to have been generated on the same platform as the roughly 680 first-cohort repertoires.

Here immunoSEQ multiplex PCR was the method, and the copy in TCRdb shows in-frame clones only, minus some. The table has about 240,000 clones, 86% seen once. This clonotype was sampled from a woman aged 25 to 39 in good health and CMV-seropositive. Sequencing was performed on PBMCs.

In DNA form, the CDR3 reads TGCGCCAGCAGTGAGACAGGTTATAGCAATCAGCCCCAGCATTTT. Translation: CASSETGYSNQPQHF. The chain carries TRBV10-2 and TRBJ1-5, with a tentative D call TRBD1 (5 bases). From germline, CDR1 is WSHSY and CDR2 SAAADI. This CDR3 is 15 amino acids long. The V and J ends lost 2 bases and 0 bases respectively, with 8 bases between them.